This TCR beta chain was captured by sequencing in a study of blood T cell repertoires in COVID-19. About the research overall: COVID-19 samples, acute and convalescent, were from the United States, Italy and Spain.

The germline CDR1 and CDR2 sequences are MNHNS and SASEGT. Trimming took off 5 bases at V and 0 bases at J, with 11 bases between the two ends. The CDR3 spans 15 residues. Study processing details: Estimated nucleated cell counts came from reference gene primer amplification. This table comes from immunoSEQ multiplex PCR, and its TCRdb copy is limited to in-frame clones, with some not included. V, J and clone size were drawn from that table, and D and trimming were deduced from the DNA. Of approximately 100,000 clones in the sample, about 80% were seen once. The source is a man in his 70s with acute or convalescent COVID-19. Sequenced: peripheral blood. This chain joins TRBV6-1 and TRBJ1-3, with D perhaps matching TRBD1 (5 bases). The DNA for the CDR3 is TGTGCCAGCAGTTTTAGACAGAACTCTGGAAACACCATATATTTT. Translating it yields CASSFRQNSGNTIYF.